The 23 T cell receptor beta chains below were found in one sample sequenced in a study of cytomegalovirus exposure and HLA in healthy donors. Primers included in the PCR were 60 Vbeta and 13 Jbeta primers. Here immunoSEQ multiplex PCR was the method, and the copy in TCRdb shows in-frame clones only, minus some. The repertoire has under 200,000 clones, around 78% of them found once; the top ten carry about 1.9%. What was sequenced was PBMCs. All receptors come from a young man in good health and CMV-seronegative.

This clone was recorded a few times. The chain links TRBV27 to TRBJ1-1, with TRBD1 matching over 8 bases. The CDR3 is 14 amino acids. Per the germline V gene, CDR1 is MNHEY and CDR2 is SMNVEV (reference sequence). J was trimmed by 3 bases and V by 6 bases; bases with no gene match: 6. CDR3 protein: CASRFQGADTEAFF. The CDR3 DNA reads as TGTGCCAGCAGATTTCAGGGGGCGGACACTGAAGCTTTCTTT.

V gene TRBV7-6 combines with J gene TRBJ2-1, with 8 bases fitting TRBD2. The CDR3 is 17 residues long. Trimming removed 5 bases from V and 0 bases from J; junction bases left unmatched: 9. Germline V gene lookup returns CDR1 SGHVS and CDR2 FNYEAQ. The CDR3 region has the DNA TGTGCCAGCAGCCGAGTGCCTAGCGGGTCCTCCTACAATGAGCAGTTCTTC. Its protein is CASSRVPSGSSYNEQFF.

This clone was counted between two and nine times. This sequence joins TRBV11-2 and TRBJ2-7; D possibly corresponds to TRBD2 (6 bases). Germline CDR1 reads SGHAT; CDR2 reads FQNNGV. The CDR3 loop spans 16 amino acids. Trimming took 2 bases from V and 4 from J, leaving 18 bases between them. CDR3 nucleotides: TGTGCCAGCAGCTTAAATAGCGGAAGCGTCGGATACGAGCAGTACTTC. Its protein product is CASSLNSGSVGYEQYF. The full variable domain, in which reference TRBV11-2 and TRBJ2-7 provide the parts outside the CDR3, is EAGVAQSPRYKIIEKRQSVAFWCNPISGHATLYWYQQILGQGPKLLIQFQNNGVVDDSQLPKDRFSAERLKGVDSTLKIQPAKLEDSAVYLCASSLNSGSVGYEQYFGPGTRLTVT.

The chain recombines TRBV7-9 with TRBJ2-2, with a weak D call TRBD2 (6 bases). CDR1 and CDR2 from the germline V gene are SEHNR and FQNEAQ (reference sequence). V lost 5 bases and J 6 bases, leaving 22 bases between the germline ends. The CDR3 totals 17 residues. CDR3 in amino acids: CASSPLGGRGLPGELFF. CDR3 DNA sequence: TGTGCCAGCAGCCCCCTGGGGGGTCGCGGGCTGCCCGGGGAGCTGTTTTTT.

This clone has a handful of counts. The rearrangement uses TRBV19 and TRBJ2-7; weak D call: TRBD1 (5 bases). Germline CDR1 and CDR2: LNHDA and SQIVND (reference sequence). V lost 8 bases, J lost 4 bases, and 9 bases lay in between. This CDR3 comprises 11 residues. The DNA of the CDR3 is TGTGCCAGTTCAGGGCTTTACGAGCAGTACTTC. It yields the protein CASSGLYEQYF. Based on the CDR3 plus reference TRBV19 and TRBJ2-7, the full variable domain is DGGITQSPKYLFRKEGQNVTLSCEQNLNHDAMYWYRQDPGQGLRLIYYSQIVNDFQKGDIAEGYSVSREKKESFPLTVTSAQKNPTAFYLCASSGLYEQYFGPGTRLTVT.

Comment on this clone: Sequence at one end of the junction differs from germline and may be a read error. This CDR3 is CTSSTTNQPQHF. The CDR3 DNA is TGTACCAGCAGCACCACAAATCAGCCCCAGCATTTT. V is TRBV7-9 and J is TRBJ1-5; the D is unclear. Germline values: CDR1 SEHNR, CDR2 FQNEAQ (reference sequence). The CDR3 length is 12 residues.

The gene calls are TRBV7-2 and TRBJ1-2, with 10 bases lining up with TRBD1. Trimming removed 2 bases from V and 1 base from J; junction bases left unmatched: 10. Germline V gene sequence: CDR1 SGHTA, CDR2 FQGNSA. The CDR3 has 18 amino acids. CDR3 amino acids: CASSLNWDRGFSNYGYTF. The CDR3 coding sequence is TGTGCCAGCAGCTTAAATTGGGACAGGGGCTTTAGTAACTATGGCTACACCTTC.

The V and J genes are TRBV5-6 and TRBJ1-3, with unresolved D. Germline assignment: CDR1 SGHDT and CDR2 YYEEEE. Trimming left V 1 base short and J 1 base short, with 9 bases between. This CDR3 spans 15 amino acids. DNA of the CDR3: TGTGCCAGCAGCTTGTTTGAGCGTTCTGGAAACACCATATATTTT. Its protein is CASSLFERSGNTIYF. The variable domain in full, completed from reference TRBV5-6 and TRBJ1-3, reads DAGVTQSPTHLIKTRGQQVTLRCSPKSGHDTVSWYQQALGQGPQFIFQYYEEEERQRGNFPDRFSGHQFPNYSSELNVNALLLGDSALYLCASSLFERSGNTIYFGEGSWLTVV.

This clone was observed a single time. This chain links TRBV28 with TRBJ1-2, with a weak D call TRBD1 (6 bases). The germline CDR1 and CDR2 sequences are MDHEN and SYDVKM. CDR3 size: 13 residues. V gave up 1 base and J gave up 12 bases, with 15 bases separating them. The CDR3 sequence: CASSLFTGPRDTF. The DNA of the CDR3 is TGTGCCAGCAGTTTATTCACAGGGCCCCGGGACACCTTC.

The rearrangement links TRBV27 to TRBJ2-5; 12 positions agree with TRBD2. In germline, CDR1 is MNHEY, CDR2 SMNVEV (reference sequence). This CDR3 has 16 amino acids. J lost 4 bases, V lost 5 bases, and 8 bases had no gene match. CDR3 sequence reads: CASSPTSGSSGETQYF. The DNA for the CDR3 is TGTGCCAGCAGTCCGACTAGCGGGAGTTCGGGAGAGACCCAGTACTTC.

This chain joins TRBV30 and TRBJ2-5, with D hard to call. TRBJ2-7 matches the DNA end more closely, so the J call is doubtful. CDR1 is GTSNPN, CDR2 SVGIG, per germline (reference sequence). The CDR3 totals 13 residues. The DNA for the CDR3 is TGTGCCTGGAGTGTGAAAGTGCTCTACGAGCAGTACTTC. It codes for CAWSVKVLYEQYF.

This clone occurred once. V is TRBV7-6 and J is TRBJ2-7; the D gene is possibly TRBD2 (6 bases). Germline values: CDR1 SGHVS, CDR2 FNYEAQ. Trimming removed 2 bases from V and 3 bases from J, with 20 bases in between. The CDR3 has 17 amino acids. This chain's CDR3 is CASSLTGPGTLDYEQYF. The CDR3, as DNA: TGTGCCAGCAGCTTAACAGGTCCCGGGACTCTAGACTACGAGCAGTACTTC.

The J gene is TRBJ2-7, the V gene TRBV6-5, with 10 bases that match TRBD2. Trimming cost V 4 bases and J 3 bases; bases outside gene matches: 9. CDR3 length: 16 residues. Germline V gene data show CDR1 as MNHEY and CDR2 as SVGAGI. This CDR3 is CASSSPGLARNYEQYF. DNA for the CDR3: TGTGCCAGCAGTTCGCCGGGACTAGCGAGAAACTACGAGCAGTACTTC.

The chain is built from TRBV10-1 and TRBJ1-1; TRBD1 matches 8 bases. Germline CDR1 WNHNN, CDR2 SYGVQD (reference sequence). The CDR3 has 15 amino acids. V shed 7 bases, J shed 0 bases, and the junction held 7 bases outside the gene matches. The CDR3 DNA reads as TGCGCCAGCAAGCAGGGGGCACCTTTGAACACTGAAGCTTTCTTT. The encoded protein is CASKQGAPLNTEAFF.

V gene TRBV18 combines with J gene TRBJ2-7; D is perhaps TRBD1 (5 bases). This CDR3 has 14 amino acids. Trimming removed 1 base at V and 1 base at J, with 8 bases between. Per germline, CDR1 KGHSH and CDR2 LQKENI. CDR3 in DNA: TGTGCCAGCTCACCACTCGCAGGGTCCTACGAGCAGTACTTC. Translated: CASSPLAGSYEQYF.

The sample holds one count of this clone. This chain links TRBV28 with TRBJ2-7; 13 bases are shared with TRBD2. Germline V gene lookup returns CDR1 MDHEN and CDR2 SYDVKM. The CDR3 runs 18 residues. The ends lost 5 bases at V and 5 bases at J; junction bases unmatched: 15. The CDR3 sequence is CASSDTLLAGGQFHEQYF. CDR3 nucleotides: TGTGCCAGCAGTGACACCTTACTAGCGGGAGGGCAATTTCACGAGCAGTACTTC.

The chain carries TRBV5-1 and TRBJ2-1, with 12 nucleotides matching TRBD2. The CDR3 runs 17 residues. Trimming at V came to 2 bases and at J to 0 bases, leaving 3 bases not matched to a gene. Germline CDR1 SGHRS, CDR2 YFSETQ. CDR3 amino acids: CASSFRTSGTSYNEQFF. Here the CDR3 DNA reads TGCGCCAGCAGCTTTAGGACTAGCGGGACCTCCTACAATGAGCAGTTCTTC.

This clone was found a few times. The V gene is TRBV18, the J gene TRBJ2-7, with 7 bases aligning to TRBD1. With V trimmed by 3 bases and J by 3 bases, 8 bases remained unmatched. Germline values: CDR1 KGHSH, CDR2 LQKENI. The CDR3 loop spans 15 amino acids. The CDR3 DNA sequence: TGTGCCAGCTCACCCACGACAGGGCCTAACTACGAGCAGTACTTC. Translating it yields CASSPTTGPNYEQYF.

The rearrangement uses TRBV5-1 and TRBJ2-7, with a possible D match to TRBD2 (6 bases). The CDR3 loop spans 14 amino acids. V was cut by 6 bases and J by 0 bases, with 13 bases left in between. Germline assignment: CDR1 SGHRS and CDR2 YFSETQ. In DNA form, the CDR3 reads TGCGCCAGCACTTCCGGGGAGGACTCCTACGAGCAGTACTTC. It translates to CASTSGEDSYEQYF. Combining the CDR3 with reference TRBV5-1 and TRBJ2-7 gives the whole variable domain KAGVTQTPRYLIKTRGQQVTLSCSPISGHRSVSWYQQTPGQGLQFLFEYFSETQRNKGNFPGRFSGRQFSNSRSEMNVSTLELGDSALYLCASTSGEDSYEQYFGPGTRLTVT.

The chain combines TRBV7-9 with TRBJ1-3; 8 nucleotides match TRBD1. Germline V gene data show CDR1 as SEHNR and CDR2 as FQNEAQ (reference sequence). The CDR3 extends over 15 amino acids. After removal of 1 base from V and 4 bases from J, the junction contained 3 bases not matched to a gene. CDR3: CASSLVDRGGNTIYF. The CDR3 DNA is TGTGCCAGCAGCTTAGTTGACAGGGGAGGAAACACCATATATTTT.

This chain uses TRBV10-3 with TRBJ2-1; 11 bases line up with TRBD2. V trimming: 5 bases; J trimming: 10 bases; junction bases outside the gene matches: 10. CDR1 is ENHRY, CDR2 SYGVKD, per germline. The CDR3 sequence is 15 residues long. The DNA of the CDR3 is TGTGCCATCAGTAAGGCTAGCGGGAGGCTTGGAGAGCAGTTCTTC. The encoded protein is CAISKASGRLGEQFF.

The rearrangement uses TRBV9 and TRBJ2-1, with 11 bases matching TRBD2. The CDR3 is 15 residues long. With V trimmed by 3 bases and J by 4 bases, 3 bases remained unmatched. Germline CDR1 is SGDLS and CDR2 is YYNGEE. The CDR3, as DNA: TGTGCCAGCAGCGAGGGGACTAGCGGTTACAATGAGCAGTTCTTC. Translation: CASSEGTSGYNEQFF. The full variable domain, its missing parts supplied by reference TRBV9 and TRBJ2-1, is DSGVTQTPKHLITATGQRVTLRCSPRSGDLSVYWYQQSLDQGLQFLIQYYNGEERAKGNILERFSAQQFPDLHSELNLSSLELGDSALYFCASSEGTSGYNEQFFGPGTRLTVL.

CDR3 DNA: TGTGCCAGCAGTCGGACAGGGGGTAACTATGGCTACACCTTC. Encoded protein: CASSRTGGNYGYTF. The genes are TRBV28 and TRBJ1-2, with 10 bases identical to TRBD1. This CDR3 is 14 amino acids long. The trim removed 5 bases at V and 1 base at J, leaving 1 base unmatched. Germline V gives CDR1 MDHEN, CDR2 SYDVKM.